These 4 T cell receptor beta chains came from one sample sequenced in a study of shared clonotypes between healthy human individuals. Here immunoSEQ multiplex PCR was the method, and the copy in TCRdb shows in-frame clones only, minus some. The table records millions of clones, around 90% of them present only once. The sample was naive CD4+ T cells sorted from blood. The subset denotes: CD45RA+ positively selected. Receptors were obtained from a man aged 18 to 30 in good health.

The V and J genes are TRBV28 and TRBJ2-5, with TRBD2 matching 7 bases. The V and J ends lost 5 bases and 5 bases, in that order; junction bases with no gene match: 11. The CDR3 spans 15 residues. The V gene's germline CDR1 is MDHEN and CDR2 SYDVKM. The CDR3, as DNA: TGTGCCAGCAGTCCGTGGACTAGTCCCGAGGAGACCCAGTACTTC. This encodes CASSPWTSPEETQYF.

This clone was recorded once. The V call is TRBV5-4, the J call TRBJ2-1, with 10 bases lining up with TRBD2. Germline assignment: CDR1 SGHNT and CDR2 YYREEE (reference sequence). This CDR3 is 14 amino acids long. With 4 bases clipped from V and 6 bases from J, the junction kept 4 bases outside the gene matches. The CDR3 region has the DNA TGTGCCAGCAGCAGCGGGGGGGGGCTCAATGAGCAGTTCTTC. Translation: CASSSGGGLNEQFF.

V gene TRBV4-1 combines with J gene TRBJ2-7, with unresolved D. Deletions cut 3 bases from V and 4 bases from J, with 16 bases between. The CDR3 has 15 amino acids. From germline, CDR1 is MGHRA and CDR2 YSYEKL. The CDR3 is CASSQGSSKRYEQYF. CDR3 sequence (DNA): TGCGCCAGCAGCCAGGGCAGCTCAAAGAGATACGAGCAGTACTTC.

Here the CDR3 reads CASSFQGLAGVHEQFF. The CDR3 coding sequence is TGTGCCAGCAGTTTCCAGGGACTAGCGGGAGTCCATGAGCAGTTCTTC. The rearrangement uses TRBV6-5 and TRBJ2-1, with 14 positions matching TRBD2. CDR3 length equals 16 residues. After removal of 4 bases from V and 8 bases from J, the junction contained 7 bases not matched to a gene. Germline V gene sequence: CDR1 MNHEY, CDR2 SVGAGI.